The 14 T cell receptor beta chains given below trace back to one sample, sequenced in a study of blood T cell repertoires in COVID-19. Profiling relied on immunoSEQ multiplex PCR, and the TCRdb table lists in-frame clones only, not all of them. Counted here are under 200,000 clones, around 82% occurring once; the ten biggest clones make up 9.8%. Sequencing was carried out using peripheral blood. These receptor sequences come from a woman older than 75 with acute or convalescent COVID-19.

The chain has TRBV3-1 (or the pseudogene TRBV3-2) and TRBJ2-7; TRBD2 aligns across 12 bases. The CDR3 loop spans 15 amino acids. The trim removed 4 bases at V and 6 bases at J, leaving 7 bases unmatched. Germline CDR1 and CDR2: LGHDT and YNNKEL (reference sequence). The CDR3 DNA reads TGTGCCAGCAGCCCTAGCGGGAGGGCCCCTTCCGAGCAGTACTTC. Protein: CASSPSGRAPSEQYF.

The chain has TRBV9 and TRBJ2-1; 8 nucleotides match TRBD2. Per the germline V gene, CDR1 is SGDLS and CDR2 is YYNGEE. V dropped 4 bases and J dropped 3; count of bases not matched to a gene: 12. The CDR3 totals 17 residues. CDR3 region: CASSPLGRGGDYNEQFF. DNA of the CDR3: TGTGCCAGCAGCCCCCTCGGGAGGGGGGGAGACTACAATGAGCAGTTCTTC.

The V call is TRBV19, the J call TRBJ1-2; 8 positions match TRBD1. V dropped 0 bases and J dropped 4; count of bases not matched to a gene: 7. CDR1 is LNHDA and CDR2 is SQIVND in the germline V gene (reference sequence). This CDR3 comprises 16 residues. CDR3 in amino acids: CASSIDRTGLPYGYTF. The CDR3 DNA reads TGTGCCAGTAGTATAGATAGGACAGGGTTACCCTATGGCTACACCTTC. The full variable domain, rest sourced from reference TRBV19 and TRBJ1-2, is DGGITQSPKYLFRKEGQNVTLSCEQNLNHDAMYWYRQDPGQGLRLIYYSQIVNDFQKGDIAEGYSVSREKKESFPLTVTSAQKNPTAFYLCASSIDRTGLPYGYTFGSGTRLTVV.

This CDR3 is CASSGGGGAEQYF. The CDR3 DNA follows: TGTGCCAGCAGTGGGGGCGGGGGTGCCGAGCAGTACTTC. This rearrangement joins TRBV2 to TRBJ2-7; TRBD2 matches 7 bases. V lost 4 bases, J lost 6 bases, and 6 bases stayed unmatched. Germline CDR1 SNHLY, CDR2 FYNNEI. This CDR3 is built from 13 residues.

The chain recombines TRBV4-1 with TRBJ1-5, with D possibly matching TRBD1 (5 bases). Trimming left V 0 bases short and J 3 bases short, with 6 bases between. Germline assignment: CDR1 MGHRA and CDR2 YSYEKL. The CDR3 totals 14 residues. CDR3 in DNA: TGCGCCAGCAGCCAAGACAGGGTCAATCAGCCCCAGCATTTT. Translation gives CASSQDRVNQPQHF.

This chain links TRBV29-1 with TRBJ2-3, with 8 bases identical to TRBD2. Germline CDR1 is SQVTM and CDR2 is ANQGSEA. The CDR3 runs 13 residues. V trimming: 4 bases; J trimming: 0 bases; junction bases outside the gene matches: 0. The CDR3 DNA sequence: TGCAGCGTTGCTAGCGGGAGCACAGATACGCAGTATTTT. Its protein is CSVASGSTDTQYF.

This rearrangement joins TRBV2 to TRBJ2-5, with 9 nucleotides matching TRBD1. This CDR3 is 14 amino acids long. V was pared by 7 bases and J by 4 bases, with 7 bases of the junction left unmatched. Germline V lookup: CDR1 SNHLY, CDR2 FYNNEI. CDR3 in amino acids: CASNRQGVLETQYF. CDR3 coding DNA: TGTGCCAGCAACCGACAGGGGGTATTAGAGACCCAGTACTTC.

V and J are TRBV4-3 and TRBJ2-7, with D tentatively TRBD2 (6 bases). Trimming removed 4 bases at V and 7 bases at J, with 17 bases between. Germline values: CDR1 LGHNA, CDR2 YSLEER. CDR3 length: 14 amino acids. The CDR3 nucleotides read TGCGCCAGCAGCCGGGACTCACGGAGAATAGAGCAGTACTTC. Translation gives CASSRDSRRIEQYF.

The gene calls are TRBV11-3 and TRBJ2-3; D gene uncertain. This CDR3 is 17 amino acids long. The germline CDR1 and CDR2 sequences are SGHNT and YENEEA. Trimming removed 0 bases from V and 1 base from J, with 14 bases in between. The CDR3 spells CASSLEGSPARTDTQYF. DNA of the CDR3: TGTGCCAGCAGCTTAGAGGGTAGCCCAGCTCGCACAGATACGCAGTATTTT.

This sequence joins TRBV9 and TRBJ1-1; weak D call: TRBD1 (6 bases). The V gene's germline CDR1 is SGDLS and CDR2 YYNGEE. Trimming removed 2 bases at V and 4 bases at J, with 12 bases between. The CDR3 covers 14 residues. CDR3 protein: CASSVEGGTTEAFF. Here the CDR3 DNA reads TGTGCCAGCAGCGTGGAGGGGGGGACCACTGAAGCTTTCTTT.

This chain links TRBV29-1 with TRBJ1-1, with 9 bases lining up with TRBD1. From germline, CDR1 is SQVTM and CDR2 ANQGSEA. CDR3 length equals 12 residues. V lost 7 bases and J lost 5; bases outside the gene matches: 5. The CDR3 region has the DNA TGCAGCGGAGGGGACAGGGATACTGAAGCTTTCTTT. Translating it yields CSGGDRDTEAFF. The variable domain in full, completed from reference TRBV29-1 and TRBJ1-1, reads SAVISQKPSRDICQRGTSLTIQCQVDSQVTMMFWYRQQPGQSLTLIATANQGSEATYESGFVIDKFPISRPNLTFSTLTVSNMSPEDSSIYLCSGGDRDTEAFFGQGTRLTVV.

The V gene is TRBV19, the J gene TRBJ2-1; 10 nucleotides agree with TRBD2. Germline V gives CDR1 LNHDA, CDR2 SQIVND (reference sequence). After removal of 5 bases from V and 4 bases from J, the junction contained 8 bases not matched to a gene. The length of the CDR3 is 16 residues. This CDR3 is CASSEASGSRYNEQFF. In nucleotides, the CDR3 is TGTGCCAGTAGTGAGGCTAGCGGGAGTCGATACAATGAGCAGTTCTTC.

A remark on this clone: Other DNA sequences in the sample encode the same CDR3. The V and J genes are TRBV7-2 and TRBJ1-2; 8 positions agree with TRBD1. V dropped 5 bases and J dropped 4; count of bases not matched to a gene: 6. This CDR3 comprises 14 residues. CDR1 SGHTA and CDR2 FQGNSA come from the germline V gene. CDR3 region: CASSLGQGGYGYTF. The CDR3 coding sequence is TGTGCCAGCAGCCTAGGACAGGGCGGCTATGGCTACACCTTC.

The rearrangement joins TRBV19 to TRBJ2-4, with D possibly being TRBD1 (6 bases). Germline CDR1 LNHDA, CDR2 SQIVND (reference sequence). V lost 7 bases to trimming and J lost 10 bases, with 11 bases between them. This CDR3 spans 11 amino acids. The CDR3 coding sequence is TGTGCCAGTACCGCCACAGGGATTCAGTACTTC. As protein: CASTATGIQYF.